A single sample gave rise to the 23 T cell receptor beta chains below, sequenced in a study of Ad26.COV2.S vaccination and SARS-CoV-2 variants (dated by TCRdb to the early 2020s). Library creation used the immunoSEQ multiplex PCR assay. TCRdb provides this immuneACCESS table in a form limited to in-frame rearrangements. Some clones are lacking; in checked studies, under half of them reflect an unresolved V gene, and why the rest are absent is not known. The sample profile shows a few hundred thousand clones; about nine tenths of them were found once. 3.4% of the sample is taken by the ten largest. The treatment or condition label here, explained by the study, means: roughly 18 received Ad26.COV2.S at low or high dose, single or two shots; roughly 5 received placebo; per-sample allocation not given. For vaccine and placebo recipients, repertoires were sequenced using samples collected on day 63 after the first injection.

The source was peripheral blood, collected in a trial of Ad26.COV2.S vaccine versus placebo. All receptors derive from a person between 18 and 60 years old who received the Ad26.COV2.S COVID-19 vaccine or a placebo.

This CDR3 is CASSVEGSTNEKLFF. In DNA, the CDR3 is TGTGCCAGCAGTGTCGAGGGATCAACTAATGAAAAACTGTTTTTT. The chain uses TRBV6-4 and TRBJ1-4; the D is unclear. CDR1 is MRHNA and CDR2 is SNTAGT in the germline V gene. V was clipped by 4 bases and J by 0 bases, with 9 bases between them. This CDR3 comprises 15 residues.

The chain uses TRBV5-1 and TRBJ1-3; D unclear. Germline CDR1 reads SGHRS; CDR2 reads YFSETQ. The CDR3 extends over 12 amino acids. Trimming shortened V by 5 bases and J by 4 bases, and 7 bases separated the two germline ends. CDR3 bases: TGCGCCAGCAGGGGAGAGGGAAACACCATATATTTT. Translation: CASRGEGNTIYF.

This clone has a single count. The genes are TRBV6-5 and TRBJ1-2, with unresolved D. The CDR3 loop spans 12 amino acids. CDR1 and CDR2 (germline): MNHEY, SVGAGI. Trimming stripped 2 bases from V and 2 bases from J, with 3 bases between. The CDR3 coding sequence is TGTGCCAGCAGTTACGGGAACTATGGCTACACCTTC. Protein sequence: CASSYGNYGYTF.

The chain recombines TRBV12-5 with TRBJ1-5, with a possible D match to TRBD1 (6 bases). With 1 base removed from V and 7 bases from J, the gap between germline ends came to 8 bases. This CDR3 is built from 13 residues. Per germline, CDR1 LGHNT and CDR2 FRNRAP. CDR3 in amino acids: CASGLEQGQPQHF. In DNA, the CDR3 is TGTGCTAGTGGTTTGGAACAGGGCCAGCCCCAGCATTTT.

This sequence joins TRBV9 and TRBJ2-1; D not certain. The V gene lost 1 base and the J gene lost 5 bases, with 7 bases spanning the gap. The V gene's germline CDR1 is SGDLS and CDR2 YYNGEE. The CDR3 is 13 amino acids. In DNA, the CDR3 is TGTGCCAGCAGCGTAACTTCTGACAATGAGCAGTTCTTC. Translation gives CASSVTSDNEQFF. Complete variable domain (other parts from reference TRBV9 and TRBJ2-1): DSGVTQTPKHLITATGQRVTLRCSPRSGDLSVYWYQQSLDQGLQFLIQYYNGEERAKGNILERFSAQQFPDLHSELNLSSLELGDSALYFCASSVTSDNEQFFGPGTRLTVL.

CDR3 in amino acids: CASSQDWGQGDEQYF. The DNA of the CDR3 is TGCGCCAGCAGCCAAGATTGGGGACAGGGAGACGAGCAGTACTTC. The rearrangement joins TRBV4-3 to TRBJ2-7, with 9 bases aligning to TRBD1. Germline loops: CDR1 LGHNA, CDR2 YSLEER. V lost 0 bases, J lost 5 bases, and 5 bases stayed unmatched. This CDR3 is 15 amino acids long.

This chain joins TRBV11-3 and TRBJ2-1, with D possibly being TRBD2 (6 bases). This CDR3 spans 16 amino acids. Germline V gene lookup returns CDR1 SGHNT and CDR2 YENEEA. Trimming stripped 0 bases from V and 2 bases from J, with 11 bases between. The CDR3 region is CASSLDGGITYNEQFF. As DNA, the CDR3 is TGTGCCAGCAGCTTAGATGGCGGGATCACCTACAATGAGCAGTTCTTC.

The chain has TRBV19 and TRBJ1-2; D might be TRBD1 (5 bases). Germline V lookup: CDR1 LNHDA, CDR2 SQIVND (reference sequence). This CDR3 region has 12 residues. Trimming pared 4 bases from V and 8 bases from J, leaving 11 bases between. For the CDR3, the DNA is TGTGCCAGTAGTAGTTGGGGGGACGGCTACACCTTC. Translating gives CASSSWGDGYTF.

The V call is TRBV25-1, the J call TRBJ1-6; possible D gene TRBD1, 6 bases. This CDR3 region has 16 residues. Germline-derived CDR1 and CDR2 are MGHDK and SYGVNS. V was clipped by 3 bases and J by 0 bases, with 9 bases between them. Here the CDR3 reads CASSDWDNSYNSPLHF. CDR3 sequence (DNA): TGTGCCAGCAGTGATTGGGACAACTCCTATAATTCACCCCTCCACTTT.

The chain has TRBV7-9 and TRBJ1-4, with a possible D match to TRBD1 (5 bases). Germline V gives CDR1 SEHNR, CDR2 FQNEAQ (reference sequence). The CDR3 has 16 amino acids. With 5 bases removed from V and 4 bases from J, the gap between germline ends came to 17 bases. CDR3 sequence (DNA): TGTGCCAGCAGCCCACACCGGGACGGCATTAATGAAAAACTGTTTTTT. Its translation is CASSPHRDGINEKLFF.

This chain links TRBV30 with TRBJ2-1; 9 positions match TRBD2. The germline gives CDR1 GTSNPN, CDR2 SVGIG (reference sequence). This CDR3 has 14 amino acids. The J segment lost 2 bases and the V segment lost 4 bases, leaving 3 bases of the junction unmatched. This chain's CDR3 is CAWTSGGTYNEQFF. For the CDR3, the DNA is TGTGCCTGGACCAGCGGGGGGACCTACAATGAGCAGTTCTTC.

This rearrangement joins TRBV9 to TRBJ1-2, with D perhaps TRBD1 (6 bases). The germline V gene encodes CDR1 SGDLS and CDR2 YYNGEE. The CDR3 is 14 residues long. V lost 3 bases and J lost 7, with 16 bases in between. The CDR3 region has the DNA TGTGCCAGCAGCGCCAACCCAGGGGCTTTTGGCTACACCTTC. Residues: CASSANPGAFGYTF.

The CDR3 sequence is CASSQPQGKNEQYF. Written as DNA, the CDR3 is TGCGCCAGCAGCCAACCCCAGGGGAAGAACGAGCAGTACTTC. The chain has TRBV4-1 and TRBJ2-7, with a tentative D call TRBD1 (6 bases). This CDR3 comprises 14 residues. Germline V lookup: CDR1 MGHRA, CDR2 YSYEKL. The germline V and J ends were trimmed by 2 bases and 5 bases, with 13 bases remaining between them.

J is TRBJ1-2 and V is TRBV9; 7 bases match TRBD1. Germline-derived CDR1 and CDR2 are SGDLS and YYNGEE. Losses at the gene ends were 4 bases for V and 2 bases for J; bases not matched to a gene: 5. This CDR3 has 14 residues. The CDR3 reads CASSPTGQNYGYTF. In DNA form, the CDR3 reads TGTGCCAGCAGCCCCACGGGACAGAACTATGGCTACACCTTC.

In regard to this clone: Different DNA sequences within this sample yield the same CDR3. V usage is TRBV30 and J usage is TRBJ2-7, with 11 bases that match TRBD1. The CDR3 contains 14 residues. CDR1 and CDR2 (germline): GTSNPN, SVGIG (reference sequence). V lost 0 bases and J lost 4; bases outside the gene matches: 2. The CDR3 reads CAWSVGTGGYEQYF. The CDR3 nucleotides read TGTGCCTGGAGTGTCGGGACAGGGGGGTACGAGCAGTACTTC.

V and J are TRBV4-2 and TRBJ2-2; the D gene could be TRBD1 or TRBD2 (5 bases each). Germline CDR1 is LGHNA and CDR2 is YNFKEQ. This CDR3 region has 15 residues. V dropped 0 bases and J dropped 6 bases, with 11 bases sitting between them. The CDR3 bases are TGTGCCAGCAGCCAAGACAGGGATAGCGCCGGGGAGCTGTTTTTT. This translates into CASSQDRDSAGELFF.

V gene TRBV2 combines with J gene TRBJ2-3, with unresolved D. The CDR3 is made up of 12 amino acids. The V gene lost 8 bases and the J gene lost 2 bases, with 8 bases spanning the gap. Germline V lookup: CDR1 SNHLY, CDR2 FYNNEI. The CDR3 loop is CASCLDTDTQYF. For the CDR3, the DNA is TGTGCCAGCTGCCTCGACACAGATACGCAGTATTTT.

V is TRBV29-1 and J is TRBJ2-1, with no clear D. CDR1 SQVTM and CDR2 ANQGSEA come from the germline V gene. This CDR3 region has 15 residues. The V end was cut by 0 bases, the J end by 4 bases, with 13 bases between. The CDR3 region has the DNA TGCAGCGTTGAAGATGATAAGTTGGGTTACAATGAGCAGTTCTTC. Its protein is CSVEDDKLGYNEQFF.

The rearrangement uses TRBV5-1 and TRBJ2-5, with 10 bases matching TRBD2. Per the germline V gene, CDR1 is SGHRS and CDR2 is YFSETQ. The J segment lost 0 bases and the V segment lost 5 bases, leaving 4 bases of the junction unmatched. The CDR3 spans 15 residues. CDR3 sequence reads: CASRSGGADQETQYF. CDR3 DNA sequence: TGCGCCAGCAGGAGCGGGGGGGCCGACCAAGAGACCCAGTACTTC.

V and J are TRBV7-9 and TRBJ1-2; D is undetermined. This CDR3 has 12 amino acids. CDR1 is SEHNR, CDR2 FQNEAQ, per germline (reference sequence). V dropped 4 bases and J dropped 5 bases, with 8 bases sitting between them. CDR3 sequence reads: CASSSDGYGYTF. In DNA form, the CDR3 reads TGTGCCAGCAGCTCGGACGGATATGGCTACACCTTC.

DNA of the CDR3: TGTGCCAGCAGTTTACGGGACAGGGGATTCACAGATACGCAGTATTTT. It specifies CASSLRDRGFTDTQYF. The chain carries TRBV28 and TRBJ2-3, with 10 bases matching TRBD1. The length of the CDR3 is 16 residues. The V gene's germline CDR1 is MDHEN and CDR2 SYDVKM. With 2 bases clipped from V and 2 bases from J, the junction kept 4 bases outside the gene matches.

This CDR3 reads CASSRLEVGEQFF. The CDR3 region has the DNA TGTGCCAGCAGTCGACTAGAGGTCGGTGAGCAGTTCTTC. V gene TRBV2 combines with J gene TRBJ2-1, with a weak D call TRBD2 (6 bases). Germline-derived CDR1 and CDR2 are SNHLY and FYNNEI. Trimming removed 5 bases at V and 9 bases at J, with 14 bases between. The CDR3 has 13 residues.

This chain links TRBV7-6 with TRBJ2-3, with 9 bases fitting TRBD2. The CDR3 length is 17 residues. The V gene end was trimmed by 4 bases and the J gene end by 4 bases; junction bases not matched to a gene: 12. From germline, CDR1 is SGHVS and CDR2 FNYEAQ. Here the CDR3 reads CASSSLSSGLAPDTQYF. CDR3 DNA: TGTGCCAGCAGCTCCCTTAGCTCGGGACTAGCACCAGATACGCAGTATTTT.